The next 5 T cell receptor beta chains were all read from a single sample in a study of breast tumors, draining lymph nodes, adjacent tissues. TCRdb re-called the multiplex PCR reads with MiXCR, one entry per CDR3 protein. The repertoire holds under 20,000 distinct CDR3 sequences, with 43% as singletons. What was sequenced was breast tumor tissue. The receptors here all came from a female donor with breast cancer. Some clones in this sample may be carry-over from other donors' samples.

The chain recombines TRBV7-3 with TRBJ2-7, with 13 bases identical to TRBD2. The CDR3 consists of 17 residues. The V gene end was trimmed by 5 bases and the J gene end by 4 bases; junction bases not matched to a gene: 11. The germline CDR1 and CDR2 sequences are SGHTA and FQGTGA. CDR3 sequence reads: CASSQGLAGSRGYEQYF. The CDR3 DNA is TGTGCCAGCAGCCAGGGACTAGCGGGATCTCGTGGGTACGAGCAGTACTTC.

The chain employs TRBV4-2 and TRBJ2-1, with D uncertain. This CDR3 has 13 residues. Germline values: CDR1 LGHNA, CDR2 YNFKEQ. V was shortened by 1 base and J by 9 bases, with 10 bases between the two germline ends. The CDR3 DNA reads as TGTGCCAGCAGCCAAGCTCGAGTCAGTGAGCAGTTCTTC. It specifies CASSQARVSEQFF.

The chain links TRBV5-1 to TRBJ2-3; no clear D gene. This CDR3 contains 15 residues. Germline loops: CDR1 SGHRS, CDR2 YFSETQ. Trimming stripped 0 bases from V and 6 bases from J, with 14 bases between. CDR3 nucleotides: TGCGCCAGCAGCTTGGGCCGACCTAAGGACGATACGCAGTATTTT. The encoded protein is CASSLGRPKDDTQYF.

This clonotype was counted many times. The chain links TRBV6-5 to TRBJ2-7, with 8 nucleotides matching TRBD1. The CDR3 loop spans 14 amino acids. V lost 5 bases and J lost 2; bases outside the gene matches: 5. Germline values: CDR1 MNHEY, CDR2 SVGAGI. DNA of the CDR3: TGTGCCAGCAGTCAGACAGGGGTTACCTACGAGCAGTACTTC. It yields the protein CASSQTGVTYEQYF.

The V and J genes are TRBV25-1 and TRBJ2-3; D possibly corresponds to TRBD1 (6 bases). CDR3 length equals 17 residues. The V gene's germline CDR1 is MGHDK and CDR2 SYGVNS. V was cut by 5 bases and J by 2 bases, with 20 bases left in between. The CDR3 is CASSKSSGRGNTDTQYF. As DNA, the CDR3 is TGTGCCAGCAGTAAGTCCTCTGGCAGGGGTAACACAGATACGCAGTATTTT. Full variable domain (missing parts from reference TRBV25-1 and TRBJ2-3): EADIYQTPRYLVIGTGKKITLECSQTMGHDKMYWYQQDPGMELHLIHYSYGVNSTEKGDLSSESTVSRIRTEHFPLTLESARPSHTSQYLCASSKSSGRGNTDTQYFGPGTRLTVL.